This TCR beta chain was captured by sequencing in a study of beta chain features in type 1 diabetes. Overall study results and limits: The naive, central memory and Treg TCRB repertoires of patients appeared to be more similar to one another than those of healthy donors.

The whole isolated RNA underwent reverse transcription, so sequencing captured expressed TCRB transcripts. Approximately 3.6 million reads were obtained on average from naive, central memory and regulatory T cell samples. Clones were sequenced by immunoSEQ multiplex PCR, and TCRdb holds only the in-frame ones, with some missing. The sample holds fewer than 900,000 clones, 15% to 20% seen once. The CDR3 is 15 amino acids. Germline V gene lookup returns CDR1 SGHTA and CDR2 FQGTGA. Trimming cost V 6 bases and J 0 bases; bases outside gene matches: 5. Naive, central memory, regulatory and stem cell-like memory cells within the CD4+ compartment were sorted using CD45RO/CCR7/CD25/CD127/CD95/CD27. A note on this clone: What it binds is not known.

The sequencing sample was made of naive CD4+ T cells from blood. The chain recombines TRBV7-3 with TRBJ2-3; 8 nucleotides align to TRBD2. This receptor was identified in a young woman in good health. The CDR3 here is CASSPSGLSTDTQYF. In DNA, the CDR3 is TGTGCCAGCAGTCCTAGCGGGCTGAGCACAGATACGCAGTATTTT.